The 19 T cell receptor beta chains below come from one sample, sequenced in a study of CXCR3-negative and CXCR3-positive naive CD8 T cells. Carrying UMI labels, the TRB cDNA libraries were prepared through 5' RACE. TCRdb reprocessed the 5' RACE reads and keeps a single row for each CDR3 protein, giving no DNA. This table lists 130,000 to 150,000 distinct CDR3 sequences. No antigen has been identified for these receptors. Overall study findings and caveats: TRB CDR3s of CXCR3-positive naive cells were more hydrophobic than those of CXCR3-negative naive cells.

The specimen sequenced was naive CXCR3+ CD8+ T cells from blood. Specified subset: CD45RO-CCR7+CD27+CD95- naive CD8+ T cells expressing CXCR3 (TNR3+). Receptor source: a human donor in good health. Some clones in this sample may be carry-over from other donors' samples.

J is TRBJ1-1 and V is TRBV4-3; as DNA is missing, the TRBD1 call by TCRdb cannot be tested. Germline CDR1 and CDR2: LGHNA and YSLEER. There are 17 residues in the CDR3. CDR3 region: CASSQDQDRRMNTEAFF.

The chain has TRBV14 and TRBJ2-1; without DNA, the TCRdb call of TRBD1 cannot be checked. The CDR3 runs 16 residues. Germline values: CDR1 SGHDN, CDR2 FVKESK. The CDR3 loop is CASSQDGAGGRNEQFF.

The rearrangement links TRBV4-1 to TRBJ2-7. Germline CDR1 is MGHRA and CDR2 is YSYEKL. The CDR3 has 14 amino acids. The CDR3 sequence: CASSQVHTGYEQYF.

V is TRBV29-1 and J is TRBJ2-1; TCRdb's D call, TRBD1, is unchecked because there is no DNA. From germline, CDR1 is SQVTM and CDR2 ANQGSEA. This CDR3 region has 14 residues. CDR3 sequence reads: CSVALTGYYNEQFF.

The chain joins TRBV6-5 to TRBJ2-5; TCRdb lists TRBD2, though no DNA is available to test this call. Germline V gene lookup returns CDR1 MNHEY and CDR2 SVGAGI. The CDR3 covers 16 residues. CDR3 residues: CASSLSLAGVGETQYF.

The chain couples TRBV29-1 to TRBJ2-1; TCRdb gives TRBD1 as the D gene, but with no DNA this cannot be confirmed. Germline assignment: CDR1 SQVTM and CDR2 ANQGSEA. The length of the CDR3 is 13 residues. This CDR3 is CSDAGTGESEQFF.

The V and J genes are TRBV4-3 and TRBJ1-1. The CDR3 covers 12 residues. Germline V lookup: CDR1 LGHNA, CDR2 YSLEER. The CDR3 sequence is CASSQEGSEAFF.

The rearrangement joins TRBV29-1 to TRBJ1-1. This CDR3 is built from 12 residues. The V gene's germline CDR1 is SQVTM and CDR2 ANQGSEA. This CDR3 is CSVGGPYTEAFF.

This chain links TRBV7-6 with TRBJ2-1; checking the TCRdb D call of TRBD2 is not possible without DNA. This CDR3 is built from 16 residues. Germline lookup yields CDR1 SGHVS and CDR2 FNYEAQ. The chain's CDR3 is CASSSRGGGSYSEQFF.

The chain is built from TRBV19 and TRBJ1-1. The CDR3 consists of 12 residues. The V gene's germline CDR1 is LNHDA and CDR2 SQIVND (reference sequence). The CDR3: CASSWRETEAFF.

The CDR3 here is CATTSDRGLYGYTF. The chain employs TRBV7-8 and TRBJ1-2; TCRdb returns TRBD1, unconfirmable since there is no DNA. The CDR3 spans 14 residues. The germline CDR1 and CDR2 sequences are SGHVS and FQNEAQ.

CDR3 protein: CAWGRPGGGHNEQFF. The chain has TRBV30 and TRBJ2-1; lacking DNA, the TRBD2 call made by TCRdb goes unchecked. This CDR3 contains 15 residues. Germline V lookup: CDR1 GTSNPN, CDR2 SVGIG (reference sequence).

The chain joins TRBV27 to TRBJ2-1; TCRdb picks TRBD1, but there is no DNA to check that call. CDR1 and CDR2 from the germline V gene are MNHEY and SMNVEV (reference sequence). This CDR3 contains 16 residues. CDR3 loop: CASSLGAGAISDEQFF.

The chain couples TRBV4-2 to TRBJ2-4; TCRdb selects TRBD1, and the lack of DNA leaves this call unchecked. The CDR3 extends over 13 amino acids. CDR1 LGHNA and CDR2 YNFKEQ come from the germline V gene. CDR3 protein: CASSPRAGNIQYF.

This chain joins TRBV7-9 and TRBJ1-2. CDR3 size: 12 residues. Germline assignment: CDR1 SEHNR and CDR2 FQNEAQ (reference sequence). CDR3 loop: CASSLDVSGYTF. Drawing the rest from reference TRBV7-9 and TRBJ1-2, the complete variable domain is DTGVSQNPRHKITKRGQNVTFRCDPISEHNRLYWYRQTLGQGPEFLTYFQNEAQLEKSRLLSDRFSAERPKGSFSTLEIQRTEQGDSAMYLCASSLDVSGYTFGSGTRLTVV.

The rearrangement links TRBV12-3 or TRBV12-4 to TRBJ2-3; TCRdb lists TRBD1, though no DNA is available to test this call. This CDR3 is built from 15 residues. CDR3 protein: CASEGLGQGTDTQYF.

The chain is built from TRBV6-2 or TRBV6-3 and TRBJ1-1; the D call of TRBD1 rests on TCRdb alone, since no DNA is present to check it. The CDR3 extends over 13 amino acids. Germline CDR1 MNHEY, CDR2 SVGEGT. The CDR3 sequence: CASRQDYPTEAFF.

The chain links TRBV5-6 to TRBJ2-5; TCRdb's D call, TRBD2, is unchecked because there is no DNA. Germline CDR1 reads SGHDT; CDR2 reads YYEEEE. The CDR3 runs 19 residues. The CDR3: CASSFWGSSAAGGQETQYF.

The rearrangement joins TRBV6-5 to TRBJ1-2; the TRBD1 assignment by TCRdb is unverifiable without DNA. The CDR3 is 13 amino acids. The germline V gene has CDR1 MNHEY and CDR2 SVGAGI. CDR3 residues: CASSLQPGGGYTF.